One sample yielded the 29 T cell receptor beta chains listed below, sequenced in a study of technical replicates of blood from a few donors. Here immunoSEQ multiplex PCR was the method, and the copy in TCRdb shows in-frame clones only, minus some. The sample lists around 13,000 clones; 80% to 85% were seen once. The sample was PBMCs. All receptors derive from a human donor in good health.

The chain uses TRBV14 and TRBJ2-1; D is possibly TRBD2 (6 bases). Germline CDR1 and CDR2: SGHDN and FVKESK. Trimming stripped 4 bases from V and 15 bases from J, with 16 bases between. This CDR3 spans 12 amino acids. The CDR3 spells CASSLGPGGGFF. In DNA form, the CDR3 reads TGTGCCAGCAGCCTAGGACCTGGGGGAGGGTTCTTC.

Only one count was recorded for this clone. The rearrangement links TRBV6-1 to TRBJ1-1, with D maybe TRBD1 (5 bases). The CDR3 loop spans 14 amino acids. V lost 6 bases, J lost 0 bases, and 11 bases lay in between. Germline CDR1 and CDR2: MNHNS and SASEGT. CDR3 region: CASSPGPMNTEAFF. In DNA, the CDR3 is TGTGCCAGCAGCCCAGGGCCGATGAACACTGAAGCTTTCTTT.

The DNA for the CDR3 is TGTGCCAGCAGCACTGACAGCTACCTCTATGGCTACACCTTC. This gives the protein CASSTDSYLYGYTF. The V call is TRBV7-9, the J call TRBJ1-2; D perhaps matches TRBD1 (5 bases). Germline assignment: CDR1 SEHNR and CDR2 FQNEAQ (reference sequence). CDR3 length: 14 amino acids. Trimming removed 5 bases at V and 4 bases at J, with 14 bases between. The whole variable domain, filled in from reference TRBV7-9 and TRBJ1-2, reads DTGVSQNPRHKITKRGQNVTFRCDPISEHNRLYWYRQTLGQGPEFLTYFQNEAQLEKSRLLSDRFSAERPKGSFSTLEIQRTEQGDSAMYLCASSTDSYLYGYTFGSGTRLTVV.

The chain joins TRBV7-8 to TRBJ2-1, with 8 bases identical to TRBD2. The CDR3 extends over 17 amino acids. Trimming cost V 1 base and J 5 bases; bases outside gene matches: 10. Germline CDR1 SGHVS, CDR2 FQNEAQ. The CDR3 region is CASSLVSTGGPNNEQFF. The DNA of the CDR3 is TGTGCCAGCAGCTTAGTTTCGACGGGAGGGCCCAACAATGAGCAGTTCTTC. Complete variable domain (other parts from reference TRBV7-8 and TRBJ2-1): GAGVSQSPRYKVAKRGQDVALRCDPISGHVSLFWYQQALGQGPEFLTYFQNEAQLDKSGLPSDRFFAERPEGSVSTLKIQRTQQEDSAVYLCASSLVSTGGPNNEQFFGPGTRLTVL.

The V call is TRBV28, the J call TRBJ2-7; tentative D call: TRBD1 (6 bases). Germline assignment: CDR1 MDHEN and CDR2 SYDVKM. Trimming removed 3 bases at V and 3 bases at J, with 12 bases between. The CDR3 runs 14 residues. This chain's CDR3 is CASSLQGNFYEQYF. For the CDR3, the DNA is TGTGCCAGCAGTTTGCAGGGGAACTTCTACGAGCAGTACTTC.

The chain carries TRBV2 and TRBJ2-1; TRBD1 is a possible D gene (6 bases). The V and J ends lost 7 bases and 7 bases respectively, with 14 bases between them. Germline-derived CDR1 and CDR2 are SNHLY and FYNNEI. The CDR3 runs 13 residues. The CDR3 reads CASTTGQWNEQFF. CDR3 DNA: TGTGCCAGCACTACAGGGCAATGGAATGAGCAGTTCTTC.

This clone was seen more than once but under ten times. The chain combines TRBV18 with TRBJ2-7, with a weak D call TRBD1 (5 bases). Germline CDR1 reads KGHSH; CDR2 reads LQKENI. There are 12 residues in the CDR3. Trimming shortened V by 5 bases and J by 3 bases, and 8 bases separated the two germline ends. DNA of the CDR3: TGTGCCAGCTCAACAGACAGCTACGAGCAGTACTTC. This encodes CASSTDSYEQYF.

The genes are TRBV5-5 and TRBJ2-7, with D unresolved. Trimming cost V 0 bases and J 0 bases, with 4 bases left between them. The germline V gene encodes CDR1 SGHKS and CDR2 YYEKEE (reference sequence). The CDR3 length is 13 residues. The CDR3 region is CASSLASSYEQYF. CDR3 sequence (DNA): TGTGCCAGCAGCTTGGCGAGCTCCTACGAGCAGTACTTC.

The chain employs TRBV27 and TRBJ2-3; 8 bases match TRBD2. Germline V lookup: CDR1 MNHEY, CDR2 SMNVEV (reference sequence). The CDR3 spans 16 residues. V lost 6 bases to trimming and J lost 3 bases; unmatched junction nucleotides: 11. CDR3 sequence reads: CASRRSPGTRTDTQYF. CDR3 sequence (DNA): TGTGCCAGCAGGAGATCTCCCGGGACTAGGACAGATACGCAGTATTTT.

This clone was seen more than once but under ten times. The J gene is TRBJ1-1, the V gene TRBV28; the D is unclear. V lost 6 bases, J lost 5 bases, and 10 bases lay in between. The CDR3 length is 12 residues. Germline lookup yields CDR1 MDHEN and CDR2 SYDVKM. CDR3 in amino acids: CASSWRRTEAFF. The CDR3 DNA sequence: TGTGCCAGCAGCTGGAGGCGAACTGAAGCTTTCTTT.

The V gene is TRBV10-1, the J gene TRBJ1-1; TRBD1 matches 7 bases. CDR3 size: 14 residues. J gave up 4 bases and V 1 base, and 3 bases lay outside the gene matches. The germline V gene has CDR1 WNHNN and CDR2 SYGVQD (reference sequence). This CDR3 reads CASSEYPGGTEAFF. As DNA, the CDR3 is TGCGCCAGCAGTGAGTACCCAGGGGGCACTGAAGCTTTCTTT.

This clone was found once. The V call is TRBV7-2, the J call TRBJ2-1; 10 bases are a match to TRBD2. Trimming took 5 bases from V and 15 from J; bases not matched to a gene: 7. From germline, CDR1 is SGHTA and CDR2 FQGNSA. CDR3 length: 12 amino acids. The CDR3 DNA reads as TGTGCCAGCAGCCTCTTTAGCGGGAGGAGGTTCTTC. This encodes CASSLFSGRRFF.

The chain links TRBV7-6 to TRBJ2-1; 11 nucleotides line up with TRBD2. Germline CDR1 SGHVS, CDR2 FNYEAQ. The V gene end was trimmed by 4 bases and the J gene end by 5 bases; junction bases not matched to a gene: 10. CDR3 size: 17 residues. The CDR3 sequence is CASSSYSGTSGDNEQFF. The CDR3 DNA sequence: TGTGCCAGCAGCTCGTATTCCGGGACTAGCGGCGACAATGAGCAGTTCTTC.

The CDR3 nucleotides are TGTGCCAGCAGTTCCGTTAGCGGGCCCTCCTACAATGAGCAGTTCTTC. Translated: CASSSVSGPSYNEQFF. V and J are TRBV27 and TRBJ2-1, with 7 bases fitting TRBD2. The CDR3 contains 16 residues. The V and J ends lost 4 bases and 0 bases, in that order; junction bases with no gene match: 6. Germline V gene data show CDR1 as MNHEY and CDR2 as SMNVEV (reference sequence).

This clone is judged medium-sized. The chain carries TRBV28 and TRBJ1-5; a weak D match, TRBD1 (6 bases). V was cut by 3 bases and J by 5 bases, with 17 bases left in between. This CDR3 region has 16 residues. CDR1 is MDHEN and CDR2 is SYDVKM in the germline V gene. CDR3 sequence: CASSFRRGGLDQPQHF. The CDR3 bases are TGTGCCAGCAGTTTCCGGAGGGGGGGCTTGGATCAGCCCCAGCATTTT.

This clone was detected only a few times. In DNA form, the CDR3 reads TGTGCCAGCAGCCTCCGAGGAGGACAGGGGACAGATACGCAGTATTTT. It yields the protein CASSLRGGQGTDTQYF. The rearrangement joins TRBV5-6 to TRBJ2-3; 9 bases match TRBD1. This CDR3 spans 16 amino acids. CDR1 and CDR2 from the germline V gene are SGHDT and YYEEEE. V was pared by 4 bases and J by 3 bases, with 9 bases of the junction left unmatched.

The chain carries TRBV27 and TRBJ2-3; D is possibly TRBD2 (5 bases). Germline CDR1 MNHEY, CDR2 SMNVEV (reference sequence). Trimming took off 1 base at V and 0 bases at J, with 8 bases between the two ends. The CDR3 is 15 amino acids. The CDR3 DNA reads TGTGCCAGCAGTTTATTAGCGCCCAGCACAGATACGCAGTATTTT. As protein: CASSLLAPSTDTQYF.

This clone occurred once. This chain's CDR3 is CAISERAGVPYEQYF. Written as DNA, the CDR3 is TGTGCCATCAGTGAGCGGGCGGGAGTCCCCTACGAGCAGTACTTC. The chain links TRBV10-3 to TRBJ2-7; 7 nucleotides agree with TRBD2. V shed 2 bases, J shed 2 bases, and the junction held 6 bases outside the gene matches. The CDR3 runs to 15 residues. The germline CDR1 and CDR2 sequences are ENHRY and SYGVKD.

The CDR3 spells CASSLNWGDDYGYTF. The CDR3 DNA follows: TGTGCCAGCAGCTTAAATTGGGGGGACGACTATGGCTACACCTTC. The chain employs TRBV7-8 and TRBJ1-2; tentatively, D is TRBD1 (5 bases). CDR1 is SGHVS, CDR2 FQNEAQ, per germline. V shed 2 bases and J shed 3 bases, with 13 bases lying between them. CDR3 length: 15 amino acids. The full variable domain, its missing parts supplied by reference TRBV7-8 and TRBJ1-2, is GAGVSQSPRYKVAKRGQDVALRCDPISGHVSLFWYQQALGQGPEFLTYFQNEAQLDKSGLPSDRFFAERPEGSVSTLKIQRTQQEDSAVYLCASSLNWGDDYGYTFGSGTRLTVV.

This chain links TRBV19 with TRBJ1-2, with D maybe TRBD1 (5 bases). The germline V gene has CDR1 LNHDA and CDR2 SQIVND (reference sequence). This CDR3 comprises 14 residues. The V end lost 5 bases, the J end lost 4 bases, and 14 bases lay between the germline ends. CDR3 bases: TGTGCCAGTAGTTCAATGGACATGGTCTATGGCTACACCTTC. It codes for CASSSMDMVYGYTF. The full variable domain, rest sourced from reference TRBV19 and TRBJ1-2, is DGGITQSPKYLFRKEGQNVTLSCEQNLNHDAMYWYRQDPGQGLRLIYYSQIVNDFQKGDIAEGYSVSREKKESFPLTVTSAQKNPTAFYLCASSSMDMVYGYTFGSGTRLTVV.

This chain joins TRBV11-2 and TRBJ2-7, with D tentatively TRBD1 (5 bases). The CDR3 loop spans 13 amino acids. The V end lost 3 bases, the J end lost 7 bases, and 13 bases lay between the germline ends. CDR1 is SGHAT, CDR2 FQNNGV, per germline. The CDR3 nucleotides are TGTGCCAGCAGCTTCACAGGACGGGTGGAGCAGTACTTC. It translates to CASSFTGRVEQYF.

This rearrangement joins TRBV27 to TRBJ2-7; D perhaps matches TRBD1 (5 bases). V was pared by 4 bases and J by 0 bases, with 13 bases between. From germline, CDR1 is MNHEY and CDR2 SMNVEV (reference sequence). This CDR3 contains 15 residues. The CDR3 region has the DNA TGTGCCAGCAGTTCGGCAGGGATGGGCTCCTACGAGCAGTACTTC. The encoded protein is CASSSAGMGSYEQYF.

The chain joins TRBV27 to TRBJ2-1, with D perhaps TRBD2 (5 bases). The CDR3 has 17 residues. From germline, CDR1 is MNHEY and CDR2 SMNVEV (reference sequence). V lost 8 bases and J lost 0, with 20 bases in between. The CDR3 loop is CASRPGLARGSYNEQFF. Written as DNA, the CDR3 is TGTGCCAGCCGCCCTGGATTAGCGAGAGGCTCCTACAATGAGCAGTTCTTC.

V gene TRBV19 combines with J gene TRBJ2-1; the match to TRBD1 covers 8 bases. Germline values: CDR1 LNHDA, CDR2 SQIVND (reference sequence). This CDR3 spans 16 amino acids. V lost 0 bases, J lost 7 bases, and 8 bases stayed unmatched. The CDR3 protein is CASSIDRGTGGNEQFF. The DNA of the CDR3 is TGTGCCAGTAGTATAGATCGGGGGACAGGCGGAAATGAGCAGTTCTTC.

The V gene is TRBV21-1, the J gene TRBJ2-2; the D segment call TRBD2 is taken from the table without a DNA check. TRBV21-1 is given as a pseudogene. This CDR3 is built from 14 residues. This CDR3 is CASRLAEDTGELFF. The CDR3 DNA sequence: TGTGCCAGCAGGCTAGCGGAGGACACCGGGGAGCTGTTTTTT.

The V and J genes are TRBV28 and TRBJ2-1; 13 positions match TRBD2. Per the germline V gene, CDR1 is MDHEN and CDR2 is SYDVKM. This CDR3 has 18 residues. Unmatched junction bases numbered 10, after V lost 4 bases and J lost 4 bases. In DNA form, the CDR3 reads TGTGCCAGCAGTTCTAGGACTAGCGGGAGTTCCATTTACAATGAGCAGTTCTTC. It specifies CASSSRTSGSSIYNEQFF.

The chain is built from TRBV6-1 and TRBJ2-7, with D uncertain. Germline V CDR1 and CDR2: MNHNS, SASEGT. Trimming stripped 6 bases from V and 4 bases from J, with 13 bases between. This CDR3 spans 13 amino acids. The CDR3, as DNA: TGTGCCAGCAGCGTAAATCTGAGGTACGAGCAGTACTTC. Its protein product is CASSVNLRYEQYF.

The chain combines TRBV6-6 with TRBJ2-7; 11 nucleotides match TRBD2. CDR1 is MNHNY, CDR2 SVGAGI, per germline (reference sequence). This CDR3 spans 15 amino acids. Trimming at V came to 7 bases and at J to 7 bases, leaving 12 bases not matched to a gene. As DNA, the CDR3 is TGTGCCAGCACCGGTGGGGTAGCGGGAGGGCGAGAGCAGTACTTC. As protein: CASTGGVAGGREQYF.

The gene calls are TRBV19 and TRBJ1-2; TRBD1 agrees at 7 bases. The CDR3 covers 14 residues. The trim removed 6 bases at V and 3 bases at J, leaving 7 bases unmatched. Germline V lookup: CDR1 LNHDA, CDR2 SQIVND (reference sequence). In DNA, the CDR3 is TGTGCCAGTAGATCCGGGACAGTCGACTATGGCTACACCTTC. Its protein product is CASRSGTVDYGYTF.